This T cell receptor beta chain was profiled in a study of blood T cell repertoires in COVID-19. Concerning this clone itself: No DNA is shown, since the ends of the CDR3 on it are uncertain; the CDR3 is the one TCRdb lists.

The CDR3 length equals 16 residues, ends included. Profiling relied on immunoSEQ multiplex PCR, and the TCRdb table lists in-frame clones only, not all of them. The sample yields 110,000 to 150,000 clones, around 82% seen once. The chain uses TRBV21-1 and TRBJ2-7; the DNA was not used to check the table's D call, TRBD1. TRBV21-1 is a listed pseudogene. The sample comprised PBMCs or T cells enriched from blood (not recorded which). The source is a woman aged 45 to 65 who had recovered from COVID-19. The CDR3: CASSKSSGYACYEQYF.